Following are 28 T cell receptor beta chains from one sample sequenced in a study of blood T cell repertoires in COVID-19. Profiling relied on immunoSEQ multiplex PCR, and the TCRdb table lists in-frame clones only, not all of them. The sample contains 200,000 to 300,000 clones, 84% of which appear only once. The sample comprised peripheral blood. These receptors came from a human donor in a cohort sampled during active COVID-19.

CDR3: CASSLAAGGGSYEQYF. The CDR3 region has the DNA TGCGCCAGCAGCTTGGCAGCGGGAGGAGGCTCCTACGAGCAGTACTTC. This rearrangement joins TRBV5-1 to TRBJ2-7; 9 positions agree with TRBD2. Unmatched junction bases numbered 4, after V lost 0 bases and J lost 0 bases. This CDR3 is 16 amino acids long. Germline CDR1 SGHRS, CDR2 YFSETQ.

The rearrangement uses TRBV6-5 and TRBJ2-5, with TRBD2 matching over 13 bases. The V and J ends lost 4 bases and 7 bases, in that order; junction bases with no gene match: 6. The CDR3 consists of 15 residues. Germline CDR1 reads MNHEY; CDR2 reads SVGAGI. The DNA for the CDR3 is TGTGCCAGCAGTTTACTAGCGGGAGGGGTGGGGACCCAGTACTTC. As protein: CASSLLAGGVGTQYF.

Comments on this clone: The same CDR3 can be traced to other DNA sequences in this sample. The chain carries TRBV27 and TRBJ1-1; 7 nucleotides agree with TRBD1. Germline lookup yields CDR1 MNHEY and CDR2 SMNVEV (reference sequence). The CDR3 is made up of 14 amino acids. With 6 bases clipped from V and 2 bases from J, the junction kept 6 bases outside the gene matches. CDR3 nucleotide sequence: TGTGCCAGCAGCCGACAGGGAGGTAACACTGAAGCTTTCTTT. Its translation: CASSRQGGNTEAFF.

This clone has just one count. This chain uses TRBV7-8 with TRBJ1-5; D gene ambiguous. Germline V lookup: CDR1 SGHVS, CDR2 FQNEAQ. Trimming took 11 bases from V and 3 from J, leaving 17 bases between them. The CDR3 consists of 14 residues. Here the CDR3 reads CALKPYENNQPQHF. The CDR3 region has the DNA TGTGCCCTCAAACCGTATGAGAACAATCAGCCCCAGCATTTT.

This rearrangement joins TRBV6-1 to TRBJ1-6; the match to TRBD1 covers 7 bases. The trim removed 3 bases at V and 10 bases at J, leaving 9 bases unmatched. Germline CDR1 is MNHNS and CDR2 is SASEGT. The CDR3 covers 15 residues. The CDR3 nucleotides read TGTGCCAGCAGTGAGTTTCAGGGGGTAGGATCACCCCTCCACTTT. This encodes CASSEFQGVGSPLHF.

This clone occurred a few times. The chain links TRBV27 to TRBJ1-1, with TRBD1 identical over 7 bases. The V gene end was trimmed by 7 bases and the J gene end by 8 bases; junction bases not matched to a gene: 16. The CDR3 runs to 15 residues. Germline assignment: CDR1 MNHEY and CDR2 SMNVEV (reference sequence). This chain's CDR3 is CASTLSPGQDSEAFF. The CDR3 nucleotides are TGTGCCAGCACCCTTTCTCCCGGACAGGATAGCGAAGCTTTCTTT.

The chain combines TRBV6-5 with TRBJ1-1; D possibly corresponds to TRBD1 (5 bases). The germline V and J ends were trimmed by 2 bases and 3 bases, with 13 bases remaining between them. CDR1 and CDR2 from the germline V gene are MNHEY and SVGAGI. CDR3 length: 15 amino acids. The CDR3 sequence is CASSYGGVTDTEAFF. The CDR3 region has the DNA TGTGCCAGCAGTTACGGGGGGGTGACAGACACTGAAGCTTTCTTT.

In its sample, this clone was seen many times. V usage is TRBV12-5 and J usage is TRBJ1-1; the D is unclear. CDR1 is LGHNT and CDR2 is FRNRAP in the germline V gene. V lost 0 bases to trimming and J lost 4 bases, with 6 bases between them. The CDR3 is 13 residues long. DNA of the CDR3: TGTGCTAGTGGTTTGGTGCGGGGCACTGAAGCTTTCTTT. Encoded protein: CASGLVRGTEAFF.

This chain connects TRBV5-5 to TRBJ1-1, with D hard to call. Germline lookup yields CDR1 SGHKS and CDR2 YYEKEE (reference sequence). Trimming left V 6 bases short and J 2 bases short, with 20 bases between. The CDR3 contains 16 residues. CDR3 in amino acids: CASTPIFRVPNTEAFF. The DNA for the CDR3 is TGTGCCAGCACCCCTATTTTCCGGGTCCCAAACACTGAAGCTTTCTTT.

The chain carries TRBV5-1 and TRBJ2-1; the match to TRBD2 covers 8 bases. Germline V lookup: CDR1 SGHRS, CDR2 YFSETQ. Unmatched junction bases numbered 4, after V lost 2 bases and J lost 3 bases. CDR3 length: 15 residues. The CDR3 DNA follows: TGCGCCAGCAGCTTAAGAGCGGGGGACTACAATGAGCAGTTCTTC. This gives the protein CASSLRAGDYNEQFF.

The sample holds one count of this clone. This rearrangement joins TRBV5-1 to TRBJ2-5; 8 bases line up with TRBD2. The junction had 10 bases not matched to a gene; V was cut back by 1 base and J by 5 bases. The germline CDR1 and CDR2 sequences are SGHRS and YFSETQ. The CDR3 has 16 amino acids. CDR3 loop: CASSLTAGSGGETQYF. CDR3 nucleotide sequence: TGCGCCAGCAGCTTGACGGCGGGCAGCGGGGGTGAGACCCAGTACTTC.

The chain employs TRBV2 and TRBJ1-5; 7 bases align to TRBD1. The ends lost 4 bases at V and 2 bases at J; junction bases unmatched: 11. This CDR3 has 17 amino acids. CDR1 and CDR2 from the germline V gene are SNHLY and FYNNEI. The CDR3 protein is CASSVKQGMKGNQPQHF. For the CDR3, the DNA is TGTGCCAGCAGTGTGAAACAGGGGATGAAGGGCAATCAGCCCCAGCATTTT.

The rearrangement links TRBV4-1 to TRBJ1-4; 11 nucleotides agree with TRBD1. CDR1 is MGHRA and CDR2 is YSYEKL in the germline V gene. The trim removed 2 bases at V and 7 bases at J, leaving 3 bases unmatched. CDR3 size: 15 residues. CDR3 nucleotide sequence: TGCGCCAGCAGCCAACCGGGACAGGGGGGTGAAAAACTGTTTTTT. Its protein product is CASSQPGQGGEKLFF.

The rearrangement joins TRBV7-9 to TRBJ2-1; 8 bases are a match to TRBD1. Germline V gives CDR1 SEHNR, CDR2 FQNEAQ (reference sequence). The J segment lost 5 bases and the V segment lost 5 bases, leaving 11 bases of the junction unmatched. The CDR3 sequence is 16 residues long. CDR3 residues: CASSHLRRGPNNEQFF. The DNA of the CDR3 is TGTGCCAGCAGCCACCTGCGCAGGGGGCCGAACAATGAGCAGTTCTTC.

The V and J genes are TRBV18 and TRBJ2-3; weak D call: TRBD1 (6 bases). V lost 3 bases to trimming and J lost 4 bases, with 11 bases between them. CDR1 and CDR2 from the germline V gene are KGHSH and LQKENI. CDR3 length: 14 amino acids. In nucleotides, the CDR3 is TGTGCCAGCTCACCTCACAGGGTTCCAGATACGCAGTATTTT. Encoded protein: CASSPHRVPDTQYF.

The chain recombines TRBV6-5 with TRBJ2-3; 12 bases line up with TRBD2. CDR3 size: 14 residues. The germline V gene encodes CDR1 MNHEY and CDR2 SVGAGI. Unmatched junction bases numbered 2, after V lost 6 bases and J lost 4 bases. The CDR3, as DNA: TGTGCCAGCAGCAGACTAGCGGGGGCAGATACGCAGTATTTT. Translation: CASSRLAGADTQYF.

This chain uses TRBV7-2 with TRBJ2-5; TRBD2 is a possible D gene (6 bases). The CDR3 is 15 amino acids. Germline values: CDR1 SGHTA, CDR2 FQGNSA. With 3 bases removed from V and 3 bases from J, the gap between germline ends came to 14 bases. CDR3 DNA: TGTGCCAGCAGCTTGTCTGGGACTCCTAAAGAGACCCAGTACTTC. Translated: CASSLSGTPKETQYF.

The chain employs TRBV5-5 and TRBJ1-3, with D uncertain. V gave up 1 base and J gave up 0 bases, with 5 bases separating them. There are 14 residues in the CDR3. CDR1 and CDR2 from the germline V gene are SGHKS and YYEKEE (reference sequence). CDR3 coding DNA: TGTGCCAGCAGCTTGTTCAGCTCTGGAAACACCATATATTTT. As protein: CASSLFSSGNTIYF. Together with reference TRBV5-5 and TRBJ1-3, the CDR3 gives the full variable domain: DAGVTQSPTHLIKTRGQQVTLRCSPISGHKSVSWYQQVLGQGPQFIFQYYEKEERGRGNFPDRFSARQFPNYSSELNVNALLLGDSALYLCASSLFSSGNTIYFGEGSWLTVV.

The chain links TRBV24-1 to TRBJ2-5, with 8 positions matching TRBD2. The CDR3 is 15 residues long. Germline lookup yields CDR1 KGHDR and CDR2 SFDVKD. The trim removed 7 bases at V and 5 bases at J, leaving 11 bases unmatched. CDR3 sequence (DNA): TGTGCCACCAGCGACGGGGGGGCCGTCTCGGAGACCCAGTACTTC. As protein: CATSDGGAVSETQYF.

The chain links TRBV29-1 to TRBJ2-7, with TRBD2 as a possible D gene (6 bases). Trimming pared 0 bases from V and 5 bases from J, leaving 8 bases between. The germline gives CDR1 SQVTM, CDR2 ANQGSEA. The CDR3 extends over 12 amino acids. Here the CDR3 reads CSVEDRGNEQYF. The CDR3 DNA is TGCAGCGTTGAAGATCGGGGGAACGAGCAGTACTTC.

This chain joins TRBV9 and TRBJ2-3; D remains unclear. The CDR3 is 17 residues long. The V gene's germline CDR1 is SGDLS and CDR2 YYNGEE. V was pared by 4 bases and J by 2 bases, with 20 bases between. The CDR3 region is CASSPHPDWRATDTQYF. DNA for the CDR3: TGTGCCAGCAGCCCCCACCCAGACTGGAGAGCCACAGATACGCAGTATTTT.

CDR3 sequence reads: CASSPLEDRGVYGYTF. CDR3 in DNA: TGTGCCAGCTCACCACTTGAGGACAGGGGGGTCTATGGCTACACCTTC. The rearrangement links TRBV18 to TRBJ1-2; 10 nucleotides match TRBD1. The J segment lost 4 bases and the V segment lost 1 base, leaving 6 bases of the junction unmatched. The CDR3 is made up of 16 amino acids. Germline CDR1 KGHSH, CDR2 LQKENI.

The table lists this clone with many counts. This chain links TRBV3-1 (or the pseudogene TRBV3-2) with TRBJ1-5, with D maybe TRBD1 (5 bases). There are 15 residues in the CDR3. Germline V lookup: CDR1 LGHDT, CDR2 YNNKEL (reference sequence). Trimming removed 1 base at V and 7 bases at J, with 14 bases between. The CDR3, as DNA: TGTGCCAGCAGCCAAGGTACAGGCAGAGTCCAGCCCCAGCATTTT. Amino acid sequence: CASSQGTGRVQPQHF.

This clone was recorded only once. The chain couples TRBV15 to TRBJ2-3; 10 positions match TRBD2. V gave up 0 bases and J gave up 3 bases; unmatched junction bases: 9. Germline CDR1 reads LNHNV; CDR2 reads YYDKDF (reference sequence). The CDR3 extends over 18 amino acids. The CDR3 protein is CATSRDRRLAGGTDTQYF. The CDR3 nucleotides are TGTGCCACCAGCAGAGATCGGAGACTAGCGGGTGGAACAGATACGCAGTATTTT.

This chain links TRBV29-1 with TRBJ1-1, with a possible D match to TRBD1 (5 bases). This CDR3 contains 14 residues. Looked up from germline, CDR1 is SQVTM and CDR2 is ANQGSEA. V lost 6 bases to trimming and J lost 4 bases, with 18 bases between them. The CDR3 DNA follows: TGCAGCGTATTAACAGGTTCCGGCGGCACTGAAGCTTTCTTT. It codes for CSVLTGSGGTEAFF.

This chain uses TRBV4-2 with TRBJ2-1; 7 bases map to TRBD2. The germline V gene encodes CDR1 LGHNA and CDR2 YNFKEQ. J lost 0 bases, V lost 0 bases, and 5 bases had no gene match. The CDR3 contains 17 residues. The CDR3 loop reads CASSQESGVSSYNEQFF. CDR3 coding DNA: TGTGCCAGCAGCCAAGAGAGCGGGGTCAGCTCCTACAATGAGCAGTTCTTC.

V usage is TRBV24-1 and J usage is TRBJ2-1; D is possibly TRBD1 (6 bases). This CDR3 is built from 13 residues. V lost 4 bases and J 5 bases, leaving 8 bases between the germline ends. CDR1 is KGHDR and CDR2 is SFDVKD in the germline V gene. This CDR3 reads CATSEQGNNEQFF. The CDR3 DNA reads as TGTGCCACCAGTGAACAGGGAAACAATGAGCAGTTCTTC.

The CDR3 DNA sequence: TGTGCCAGCAGCTTCGGACAGGGGGTCTCTGAAAAACTGTTTTTT. Translated: CASSFGQGVSEKLFF. J is TRBJ1-4 and V is TRBV6-5; TRBD1 matches 10 bases. The CDR3 is 15 residues long. CDR1 is MNHEY and CDR2 is SVGAGI in the germline V gene. V shed 6 bases and J 7 bases; nucleotides not matched to a gene: 8.